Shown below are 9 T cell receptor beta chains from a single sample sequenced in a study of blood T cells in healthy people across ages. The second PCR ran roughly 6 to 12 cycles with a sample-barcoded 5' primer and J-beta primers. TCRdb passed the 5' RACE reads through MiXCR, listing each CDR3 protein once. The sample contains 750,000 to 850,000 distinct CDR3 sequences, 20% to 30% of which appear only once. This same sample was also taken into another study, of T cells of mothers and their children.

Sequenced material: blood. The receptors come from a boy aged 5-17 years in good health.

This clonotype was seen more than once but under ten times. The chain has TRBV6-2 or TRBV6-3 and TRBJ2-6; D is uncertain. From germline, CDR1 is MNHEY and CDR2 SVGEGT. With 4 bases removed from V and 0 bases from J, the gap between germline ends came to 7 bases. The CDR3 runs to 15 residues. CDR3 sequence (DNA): TGTGCCAGCAGTTCAGACAACTCTGGGGCCAACGTCCTGACTTTC. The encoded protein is CASSSDNSGANVLTF.

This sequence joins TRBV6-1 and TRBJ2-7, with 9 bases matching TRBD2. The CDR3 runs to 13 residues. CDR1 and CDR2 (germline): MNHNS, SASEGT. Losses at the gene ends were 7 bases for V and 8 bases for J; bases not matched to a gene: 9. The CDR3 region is CASKGSGRIKQYF. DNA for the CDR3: TGTGCCAGCAAAGGTAGCGGGAGAATCAAGCAGTACTTC.

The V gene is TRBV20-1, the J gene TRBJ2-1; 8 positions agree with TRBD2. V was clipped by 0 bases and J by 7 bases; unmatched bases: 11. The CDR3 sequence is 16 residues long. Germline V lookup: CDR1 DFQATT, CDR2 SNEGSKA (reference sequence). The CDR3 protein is CSARDSPSGSGNEQFF. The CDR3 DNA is TGCAGTGCTAGAGATTCGCCCAGCGGGAGTGGGAATGAGCAGTTCTTC.

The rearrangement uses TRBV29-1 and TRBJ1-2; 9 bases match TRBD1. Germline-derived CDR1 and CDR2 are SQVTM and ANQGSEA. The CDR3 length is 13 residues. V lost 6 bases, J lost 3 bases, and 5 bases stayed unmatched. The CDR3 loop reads CSVRQGGDYGYTF. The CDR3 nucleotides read TGCAGCGTCCGACAGGGGGGAGACTATGGCTACACCTTC.

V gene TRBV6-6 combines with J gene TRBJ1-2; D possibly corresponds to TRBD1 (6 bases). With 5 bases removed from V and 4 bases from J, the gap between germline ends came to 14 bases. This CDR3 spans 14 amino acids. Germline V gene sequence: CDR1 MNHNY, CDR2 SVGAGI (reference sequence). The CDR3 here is CASSDRGGFYGYTF. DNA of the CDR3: TGTGCCAGCAGTGACCGCGGGGGCTTCTATGGCTACACCTTC.

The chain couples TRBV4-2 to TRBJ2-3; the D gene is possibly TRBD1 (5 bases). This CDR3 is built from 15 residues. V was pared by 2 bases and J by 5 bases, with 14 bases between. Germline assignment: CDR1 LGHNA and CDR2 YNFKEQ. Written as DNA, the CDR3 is TGTGCCAGCAGCCAAACCTACCAGGGTCGAGATACGCAGTATTTT. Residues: CASSQTYQGRDTQYF.

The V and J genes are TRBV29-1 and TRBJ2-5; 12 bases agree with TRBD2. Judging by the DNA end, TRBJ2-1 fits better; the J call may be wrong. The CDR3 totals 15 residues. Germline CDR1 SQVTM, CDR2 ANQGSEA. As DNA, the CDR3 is TGCAGCGTCCCCAGGTCTAGCGGGGGGGCGGGTGAGCAGTTCTTC. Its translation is CSVPRSSGGAGEQFF.

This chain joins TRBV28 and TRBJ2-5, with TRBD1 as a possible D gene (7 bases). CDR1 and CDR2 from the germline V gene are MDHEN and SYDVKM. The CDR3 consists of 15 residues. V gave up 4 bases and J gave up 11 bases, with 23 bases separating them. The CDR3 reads CASSWSGVRGLEQYF. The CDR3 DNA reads TGTGCCAGCAGTTGGTCGGGGGTCAGGGGGTTGGAGCAGTACTTC.

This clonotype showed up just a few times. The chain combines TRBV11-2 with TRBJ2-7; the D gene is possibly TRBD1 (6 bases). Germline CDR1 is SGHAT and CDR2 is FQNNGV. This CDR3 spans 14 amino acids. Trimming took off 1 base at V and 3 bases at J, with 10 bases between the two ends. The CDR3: CASSLGTELYEQYF. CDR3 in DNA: TGTGCCAGCAGCTTAGGGACAGAACTCTACGAGCAGTACTTC.